Listed here are 19 T cell receptor beta chains from one sample, sequenced in a study of cytomegalovirus exposure and HLA in healthy donors. The primer mix had 60 Vbeta and 13 Jbeta primers. Assay: immunoSEQ multiplex PCR; the TCRdb copy retains only in-frame clones and omits some. The sample includes roughly 230,000 clones, over 90% of them seen just once. The sequenced sample consisted of PBMCs. The receptors stem from a girl under 10 years old in good health and CMV-seronegative.

The rearrangement uses TRBV10-2 and TRBJ1-1; 8 bases map to TRBD1. Looked up from germline, CDR1 is WSHSY and CDR2 is SAAADI. V gave up 3 bases and J gave up 7 bases; unmatched junction bases: 4. The CDR3 is 13 amino acids. The CDR3 protein is CASSEGQGDEAFF. The CDR3 DNA follows: TGCGCCAGCAGTGAAGGACAGGGTGATGAAGCTTTCTTT.

CDR3 bases: TGTGCCAGCTCACCGAACTCAAACCCCCGGACAGGGTTAGGCTACGAGCAGTACTTC. Protein sequence: CASSPNSNPRTGLGYEQYF. J is TRBJ2-7 and V is TRBV18, with TRBD1 matching 8 bases. V lost 3 bases to trimming and J lost 3 bases; unmatched junction nucleotides: 19. Germline values: CDR1 KGHSH, CDR2 LQKENI. The CDR3 loop spans 19 amino acids.

V gene TRBV6-5 combines with J gene TRBJ2-3; 14 bases are a match to TRBD2. The CDR3 totals 15 residues. The germline V gene has CDR1 MNHEY and CDR2 SVGAGI. Trimming at V came to 5 bases and at J to 5 bases, leaving 3 bases not matched to a gene. The CDR3 is CASSRGTSGRDTQYF. The DNA of the CDR3 is TGTGCCAGCAGTAGGGGGACTAGCGGGAGAGATACGCAGTATTTT.

This clone was recorded only once. The chain carries TRBV5-1 and TRBJ2-1; TRBD2 matches 11 bases. Trimming took 3 bases from V and 8 from J; bases not matched to a gene: 4. Germline V CDR1 and CDR2: SGHRS, YFSETQ. The CDR3 is made up of 14 amino acids. CDR3 in DNA: TGCGCCAGCAGCTCAGGGACTAGCGGCCATGAGCAGTTCTTC. The encoded protein is CASSSGTSGHEQFF.

This clone was seen once. The chain combines TRBV7-9 with TRBJ2-3, with 8 nucleotides matching TRBD2. The CDR3 covers 14 residues. The trim removed 1 base at V and 11 bases at J, leaving 8 bases unmatched. CDR1 SEHNR and CDR2 FQNEAQ come from the germline V gene (reference sequence). The CDR3 sequence: CASSLGGTSFGQYF. CDR3 coding DNA: TGTGCCAGCAGCTTAGGCGGGACTAGTTTTGGGCAGTATTTT.

This clone was observed once. This sequence joins TRBV5-6 and TRBJ2-7; D is unresolved. The CDR3 length is 16 residues. Germline CDR1 and CDR2: SGHDT and YYEEEE. Trimming removed 3 bases at V and 4 bases at J, with 20 bases between. The CDR3 DNA reads as TGTGCCAGCAGCTCTCTGAAAACCCCAGGATCTTACGAGCAGTACTTC. As protein: CASSSLKTPGSYEQYF.

This clone occurred once. This chain links TRBV2 with TRBJ1-2; no reliable D call. The CDR3 sequence is 13 residues long. V was cut by 7 bases and J by 4 bases, with 13 bases left in between. CDR1 is SNHLY and CDR2 is FYNNEI in the germline V gene. CDR3 coding DNA: TGTGCCAGCACCCCGGGGAGTTTCTATGGCTACACCTTC. It is translated as CASTPGSFYGYTF.

The chain couples TRBV2 to TRBJ2-3; 10 bases line up with TRBD2. The CDR3 extends over 17 amino acids. Germline CDR1 and CDR2: SNHLY and FYNNEI. V lost 4 bases and J lost 4; bases outside the gene matches: 11. The CDR3: CASSVAAGGPSADTQYF. DNA for the CDR3: TGTGCCAGCAGTGTGGCAGCGGGAGGGCCAAGTGCAGATACGCAGTATTTT.

The V gene is TRBV15, the J gene TRBJ1-5; D is possibly TRBD1 (5 bases). Germline V lookup: CDR1 LNHNV, CDR2 YYDKDF (reference sequence). Trimming cost V 3 bases and J 6 bases, with 15 bases left between them. CDR3 size: 15 residues. The CDR3 reads CATSSQGGLIQPQHF. The CDR3 coding sequence is TGTGCCACCAGCAGTCAGGGAGGGCTCATTCAGCCCCAGCATTTT.

The chain uses TRBV11-2 and TRBJ2-7; D might be TRBD2 (5 bases). Per the germline V gene, CDR1 is SGHAT and CDR2 is FQNNGV. This CDR3 is built from 16 residues. Trimming cost V 5 bases and J 0 bases, with 17 bases left between them. The CDR3 protein is CASSPRTGKSSYEQYF. The CDR3 DNA is TGTGCCAGCAGCCCCCGGACTGGTAAGAGCTCCTACGAGCAGTACTTC.

V and J are TRBV5-4 and TRBJ1-1, with D unclear. This CDR3 spans 12 amino acids. Looked up from germline, CDR1 is SGHNT and CDR2 is YYREEE (reference sequence). Trimming removed 4 bases from V and 3 bases from J, with 7 bases in between. CDR3: CASSTQDTEAFF. As DNA, the CDR3 is TGTGCCAGCAGCACCCAGGACACTGAAGCTTTCTTT.

The chain links TRBV6-5 to TRBJ1-1, with D maybe TRBD1 (5 bases). The V gene's germline CDR1 is MNHEY and CDR2 SVGAGI. V was clipped by 2 bases and J by 0 bases, with 10 bases between them. The CDR3 loop spans 15 amino acids. The CDR3 coding sequence is TGTGCCAGCAGTTACACCACAGGACTGAACACTGAAGCTTTCTTT. Its translation is CASSYTTGLNTEAFF.

The rearrangement links TRBV10-3 to TRBJ2-5; D not certain. The germline CDR1 and CDR2 sequences are ENHRY and SYGVKD. This CDR3 contains 13 residues. Trimming cost V 6 bases and J 0 bases, with 8 bases left between them. DNA of the CDR3: TGTGCCATCAGACCAGACTACCAAGAGACCCAGTACTTC. Translation gives CAIRPDYQETQYF.

This clone was found once. The chain links TRBV19 to TRBJ2-3; D is perhaps TRBD2 (5 bases). The V and J ends lost 7 bases and 0 bases respectively, with 14 bases between them. Germline V gene data show CDR1 as LNHDA and CDR2 as SQIVND (reference sequence). The CDR3 loop spans 15 amino acids. CDR3 residues: CASNWRSSSTDTQYF. The CDR3, as DNA: TGTGCCAGTAATTGGAGGAGTTCTAGCACAGATACGCAGTATTTT.

The chain links TRBV29-1 to TRBJ1-1; the D is unclear. The CDR3 has 16 amino acids. Trimming took off 4 bases at V and 0 bases at J, with 18 bases between the two ends. From germline, CDR1 is SQVTM and CDR2 ANQGSEA. CDR3 DNA: TGCAGCGTTGTCGGTCGAGGCCGTTCCATGAACACTGAAGCTTTCTTT. It codes for CSVVGRGRSMNTEAFF.

The chain employs TRBV7-9 and TRBJ2-2, with 8 bases aligning to TRBD2. V shed 5 bases, J shed 5 bases, and the junction held 7 bases outside the gene matches. Germline V gene lookup returns CDR1 SEHNR and CDR2 FQNEAQ (reference sequence). The CDR3 has 15 residues. The CDR3 bases are TGTGCCAGCAGCAGAACTAGCGGTACTACCGGGGAGCTGTTTTTT. Translation: CASSRTSGTTGELFF.

CDR3 in DNA: TGTGCCAGCAGTTCGCGGGAGCGGGCGAACACCGGGGAGCTGTTTTTT. Translation gives CASSSRERANTGELFF. The V call is TRBV27, the J call TRBJ2-2; 7 nucleotides line up with TRBD2. In germline, CDR1 is MNHEY, CDR2 SMNVEV (reference sequence). The CDR3 covers 16 residues. J lost 0 bases, V lost 4 bases, and 5 bases had no gene match.

The rearrangement uses TRBV11-2 and TRBJ2-7, with a weak D call TRBD2 (5 bases). CDR1 and CDR2 from the germline V gene are SGHAT and FQNNGV. V was trimmed by 3 bases and J by 2 bases, leaving 17 bases between them. The CDR3 length is 16 residues. CDR3 amino acids: CASSFSLGISPYEQYF. Written as DNA, the CDR3 is TGTGCCAGCAGCTTTTCACTAGGCATCAGTCCCTACGAGCAGTACTTC.

The rearrangement links TRBV5-1 to TRBJ2-7, with D unresolved. V gave up 4 bases and J gave up 6 bases, with 14 bases separating them. Germline lookup yields CDR1 SGHRS and CDR2 YFSETQ. CDR3 length: 13 residues. CDR3 loop: CASSVTPEVEQYF. As DNA, the CDR3 is TGCGCCAGCAGCGTGACACCGGAAGTCGAGCAGTACTTC.